These 24 T cell receptor beta chains were all obtained from the same sample, sequenced in a study of cytomegalovirus exposure and HLA in healthy donors. The PCR was carried out with 60 Vbeta primers and 13 Jbeta primers. TCRdb's table, derived via immunoSEQ multiplex PCR, lists solely in-frame clones and lacks some. The sample contains roughly 110,000 clones, about 70% of which appear only once. Sequencing was performed on PBMCs. The receptors stem from a human donor in good health.

With regard to this clone: The sample carries other DNA sequences with the same CDR3. The J gene is TRBJ2-7, the V gene TRBV30; D may be TRBD2 (6 bases). CDR1 GTSNPN and CDR2 SVGIG come from the germline V gene (reference sequence). This CDR3 contains 12 residues. V lost 0 bases to trimming and J lost 4 bases, with 7 bases between them. CDR3 region: CAWSVRGYEQYF. The CDR3 DNA is TGTGCCTGGAGTGTGCGGGGATACGAGCAGTACTTC.

This clone was seen a handful of times. The rearrangement links TRBV5-4 to TRBJ2-7, with TRBD2 as a possible D gene (6 bases). The germline V and J ends were trimmed by 3 bases and 2 bases, with 18 bases remaining between them. This CDR3 comprises 16 residues. Germline values: CDR1 SGHNT, CDR2 YYREEE (reference sequence). The CDR3 loop reads CASSSPPGTQPYEQYF. CDR3 nucleotides: TGTGCCAGCAGCTCCCCGCCCGGGACTCAGCCCTACGAGCAGTACTTC.

J is TRBJ1-3 and V is TRBV6-6; TRBD1 might be the D (6 bases). The V gene lost 2 bases and the J gene lost 8 bases, with 19 bases spanning the gap. The CDR3 length is 16 residues. Germline lookup yields CDR1 MNHNY and CDR2 SVGAGI (reference sequence). The CDR3 is CASSYGPGASFDTIYF. In nucleotides, the CDR3 is TGTGCCAGCAGTTACGGGCCAGGGGCTTCATTCGACACCATATATTTT.

The chain carries TRBV5-6 and TRBJ2-7, with D possibly being TRBD1 (6 bases). Germline V lookup: CDR1 SGHDT, CDR2 YYEEEE. The CDR3 is 14 residues long. V shed 3 bases and J shed 2 bases, with 12 bases lying between them. CDR3 sequence reads: CASSYATGTYEQYF. In DNA, the CDR3 is TGTGCCAGCAGCTACGCAACAGGGACCTACGAGCAGTACTTC.

The genes are TRBV28 and TRBJ2-7; a possible D gene is TRBD2 (5 bases). Germline-derived CDR1 and CDR2 are MDHEN and SYDVKM. V was pared by 2 bases and J by 7 bases, with 30 bases between. CDR3 length: 19 residues. The CDR3 DNA follows: TGTGCCAGCAGTTTAGGAGGTAGGTGGCTTCGCTACGGACCGTGGGAGCAGTACTTC. Translating it yields CASSLGGRWLRYGPWEQYF. Variable domain in full (rest from reference TRBV28 and TRBJ2-7): DVKVTQSSRYLVKRTGEKVFLECVQDMDHENMFWYRQDPGLGLRLIYFSYDVKMKEKGDIPEGYSVSREKKERFSLILESASTNQTSMYLCASSLGGRWLRYGPWEQYFGPGTRLTVT.

This clone was recorded a few times. V usage is TRBV5-4 and J usage is TRBJ1-1; no clear D gene. Germline CDR1 SGHNT, CDR2 YYREEE (reference sequence). V was cut by 4 bases and J by 0 bases, with 13 bases left in between. The CDR3 totals 15 residues. CDR3 amino acids: CASSLRGGLNTEAFF. The DNA of the CDR3 is TGTGCCAGCAGCCTACGAGGAGGGCTGAACACTGAAGCTTTCTTT.

The chain carries TRBV29-1 and TRBJ2-2; possibly TRBD1 for D (5 bases). V was clipped by 0 bases and J by 7 bases, with 15 bases between them. This CDR3 is built from 15 residues. The germline V gene has CDR1 SQVTM and CDR2 ANQGSEA. CDR3 region: CSVEDQFRANGELFF. The CDR3 DNA reads TGCAGCGTTGAAGATCAGTTCAGGGCGAACGGGGAGCTGTTTTTT.

This clone was seen only a few times. The gene calls are TRBV7-2 and TRBJ1-1; D not resolved. Trimming shortened V by 5 bases and J by 12 bases, and 19 bases separated the two germline ends. This CDR3 is built from 13 residues. CDR1 and CDR2 (germline): SGHTA, FQGNSA. CDR3 region: CASSLGREGKTFF. CDR3 bases: TGTGCCAGCAGCCTAGGGAGGGAAGGGAAGACTTTCTTT.

This clone was seen just once. This chain connects TRBV28 to TRBJ2-7; 12 bases map to TRBD2. The CDR3 contains 15 residues. Germline V gives CDR1 MDHEN, CDR2 SYDVKM. V trimming: 3 bases; J trimming: 7 bases; junction bases outside the gene matches: 7. CDR3 sequence (DNA): TGTGCCAGCAGTTTCCCGACTAGCGGGAGTGGTGAGCAGTACTTC. This encodes CASSFPTSGSGEQYF.

The chain recombines TRBV6-5 with TRBJ2-1; D gene unclear. This CDR3 contains 13 residues. Germline V gene data show CDR1 as MNHEY and CDR2 as SVGAGI. V lost 0 bases and J lost 9, with 9 bases in between. The CDR3 loop reads CASSYSSRGEQFF. The DNA for the CDR3 is TGTGCCAGCAGTTACTCGAGTCGAGGTGAGCAGTTCTTC.

Of note for this clone: This specimen includes other DNA sequences encoding the same CDR3. CDR3: CASSVQGSSTEAFF. Written as DNA, the CDR3 is TGTGCCAGCAGCGTCCAGGGGTCGAGCACTGAAGCTTTCTTT. The J gene is TRBJ1-1, the V gene TRBV9, with TRBD1 as a possible D gene (6 bases). The V gene lost 2 bases and the J gene lost 4 bases, with 12 bases spanning the gap. CDR1 and CDR2 from the germline V gene are SGDLS and YYNGEE. CDR3 length: 14 residues.

This chain connects TRBV15 to TRBJ2-7, with D maybe TRBD2 (5 bases). The length of the CDR3 is 14 residues. Germline lookup yields CDR1 LNHNV and CDR2 YYDKDF (reference sequence). V gave up 2 bases and J gave up 3 bases, with 11 bases separating them. The CDR3: CATSRRGPGYEQYF. CDR3 sequence (DNA): TGTGCCACCAGCAGACGGGGTCCGGGCTACGAGCAGTACTTC.

This clone was counted a single time. This sequence joins TRBV5-8 and TRBJ2-2; the D is unclear. Germline V gene data show CDR1 as SGHTS and CDR2 as YDEGEE. With 7 bases removed from V and 5 bases from J, the gap between germline ends came to 9 bases. The CDR3 runs to 12 residues. This CDR3 is CASQRRTGELFF. CDR3 nucleotides: TGTGCCAGCCAGAGGCGGACCGGGGAGCTGTTTTTT.

In this sample, this clone turned up once. The chain links TRBV7-2 to TRBJ2-5, with TRBD1 identical over 9 bases. V gave up 4 bases and J gave up 4 bases; unmatched junction bases: 1. The CDR3 contains 13 residues. The germline V gene has CDR1 SGHTA and CDR2 FQGNSA. The CDR3 nucleotides read TGTGCCAGCAGCTCGGACAGGGGAGAGACCCAGTACTTC. This codes for CASSSDRGETQYF.

The chain has TRBV19 and TRBJ2-3; D is perhaps TRBD2 (7 bases). The V gene's germline CDR1 is LNHDA and CDR2 SQIVND (reference sequence). V gave up 5 bases and J gave up 4 bases, with 22 bases separating them. The CDR3 length is 17 residues. The CDR3 coding sequence is TGTGCCAGTAGTCCGGAAAAGGTGGCGGGGGCTTCAGATACGCAGTATTTT. It is translated as CASSPEKVAGASDTQYF.

This clone was counted a single time. This rearrangement joins TRBV7-6 to TRBJ2-2; D is possibly TRBD2 (7 bases). Germline CDR1 SGHVS, CDR2 FNYEAQ. CDR3 length: 16 residues. V lost 0 bases to trimming and J lost 4 bases, with 12 bases between them. The CDR3 here is CASSLAAGAGTGELFF. CDR3 DNA: TGTGCCAGCAGCTTAGCGGCGGGGGCAGGCACCGGGGAGCTGTTTTTT.

J is TRBJ2-7 and V is TRBV28; TRBD2 aligns across 8 bases. V trimming: 7 bases; J trimming: 4 bases; junction bases outside the gene matches: 3. The CDR3 length is 12 residues. Germline CDR1 reads MDHEN; CDR2 reads SYDVKM. The CDR3 loop reads CASKTGGYEQYF. The CDR3 nucleotides read TGTGCCAGCAAAACGGGAGGGTACGAGCAGTACTTC.

The V call is TRBV11-2, the J call TRBJ1-1; D is unclear. Germline values: CDR1 SGHAT, CDR2 FQNNGV. The CDR3 extends over 13 amino acids. Trimming took 3 bases from V and 1 from J, leaving 6 bases between them. The CDR3 is CASSFNRNTEAFF. The DNA for the CDR3 is TGTGCCAGCAGCTTTAACAGGAACACTGAAGCTTTCTTT.

The chain combines TRBV19 with TRBJ2-1; 7 positions agree with TRBD1. The CDR3 has 15 residues. Germline loops: CDR1 LNHDA, CDR2 SQIVND (reference sequence). With 0 bases clipped from V and 3 bases from J, the junction kept 2 bases outside the gene matches. The CDR3 loop is CASSIDRGYYNEQFF. For the CDR3, the DNA is TGTGCCAGTAGTATAGACAGGGGGTACTACAATGAGCAGTTCTTC.

Note on this clone: An end of the junction differs from the germline gene, which may be a read error. The chain couples TRBV7-7 to TRBJ2-5; 7 nucleotides align to TRBD1. CDR3 length: 13 amino acids. From germline, CDR1 is SSHAT and CDR2 FNYEAQ (reference sequence). The CDR3 DNA follows: TGTGCTAGCAGCTTAGGGGGCGAAGAGACCCAGTACTTC. Encoded protein: CASSLGGEETQYF.

The chain joins TRBV7-6 to TRBJ2-2, with D possibly being TRBD1 (5 bases). Germline CDR1 and CDR2: SGHVS and FNYEAQ. The CDR3 runs to 14 residues. V lost 5 bases to trimming and J lost 8 bases, with 15 bases between them. CDR3 amino acids: CASSLARAPGELFF. CDR3 bases: TGTGCCAGCAGCCTCGCCAGGGCTCCAGGGGAGCTGTTTTTT.

The sample holds a few counts of this clone. This CDR3 is CASGPWEPVNNEQFF. In DNA form, the CDR3 reads TGTGCCAGCGGCCCCTGGGAGCCAGTCAACAATGAGCAGTTCTTC. The chain links TRBV27 to TRBJ2-1; a possible D gene is TRBD2 (5 bases). CDR3 length: 15 residues. From germline, CDR1 is MNHEY and CDR2 SMNVEV (reference sequence). Trimming cost V 8 bases and J 5 bases, with 19 bases left between them.

The chain links TRBV27 to TRBJ2-5; 9 nucleotides line up with TRBD2. The germline V gene encodes CDR1 MNHEY and CDR2 SMNVEV (reference sequence). CDR3 length: 18 residues. J lost 2 bases, V lost 5 bases, and 15 bases had no gene match. CDR3 loop: CASSPFGLAGIVQETQYF. The DNA of the CDR3 is TGTGCCAGCAGTCCCTTTGGGCTAGCGGGGATAGTACAAGAGACCCAGTACTTC.

This clone appeared once. The CDR3 DNA sequence: TGTGCCACCAGCAGAGATGGGGGCAGGGCCTACGAGCAGTACTTC. Its protein product is CATSRDGGRAYEQYF. This chain joins TRBV15 and TRBJ2-7; maybe TRBD1 (6 bases). The CDR3 length is 15 residues. CDR1 and CDR2 from the germline V gene are LNHNV and YYDKDF (reference sequence). V was trimmed by 0 bases and J by 2 bases, leaving 11 bases between them. The whole variable domain, filled in from reference TRBV15 and TRBJ2-7, reads DAMVIQNPRYQVTQFGKPVTLSCSQTLNHNVMYWYQQKSSQAPKLLFHYYDKDFNNEADTPDNFQSRRPNTSFCFLDIRSPGLGDTAMYLCATSRDGGRAYEQYFGPGTRLTVT.